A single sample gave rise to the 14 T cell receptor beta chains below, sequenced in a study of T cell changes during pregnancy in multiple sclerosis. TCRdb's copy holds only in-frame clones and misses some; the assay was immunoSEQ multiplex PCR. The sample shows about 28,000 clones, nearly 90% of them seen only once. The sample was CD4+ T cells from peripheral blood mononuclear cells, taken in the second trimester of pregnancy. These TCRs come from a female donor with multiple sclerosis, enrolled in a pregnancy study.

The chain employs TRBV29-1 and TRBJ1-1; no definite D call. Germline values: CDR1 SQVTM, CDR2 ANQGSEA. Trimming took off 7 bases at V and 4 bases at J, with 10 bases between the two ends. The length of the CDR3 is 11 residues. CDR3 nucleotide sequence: TGCAGCGCCAACGGGGTCACTGAAGCTTTCTTT. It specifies CSANGVTEAFF.

The CDR3 bases are TGTGCCAGCAGCTTGGTGTGGGACAGCTATGGCTACACCTTC. This sequence encodes CASSLVWDSYGYTF. The gene calls are TRBV5-6 and TRBJ1-2; 7 positions agree with TRBD1. CDR3 length: 14 amino acids. CDR1 is SGHDT, CDR2 YYEEEE, per germline. J gave up 4 bases and V 0 bases, and 3 bases lay outside the gene matches. Variable domain in full (rest from reference TRBV5-6 and TRBJ1-2): DAGVTQSPTHLIKTRGQQVTLRCSPKSGHDTVSWYQQALGQGPQFIFQYYEEEERQRGNFPDRFSGHQFPNYSSELNVNALLLGDSALYLCASSLVWDSYGYTFGSGTRLTVV.

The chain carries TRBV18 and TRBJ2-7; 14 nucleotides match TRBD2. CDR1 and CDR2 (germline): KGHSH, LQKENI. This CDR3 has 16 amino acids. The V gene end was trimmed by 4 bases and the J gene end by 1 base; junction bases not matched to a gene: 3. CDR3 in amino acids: CASSRGLAGVSYEQYF. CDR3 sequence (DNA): TGTGCCAGCTCACGGGGACTAGCGGGGGTTTCCTACGAGCAGTACTTC. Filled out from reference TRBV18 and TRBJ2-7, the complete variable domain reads NAGVMQNPRHLVRRRGQEARLRCSPMKGHSHVYWYRQLPEEGLKFMVYLQKENIIDESGMPKERFSAEFPKEGPSILRIQQVVRGDSAAYFCASSRGLAGVSYEQYFGPGTRLTVT.

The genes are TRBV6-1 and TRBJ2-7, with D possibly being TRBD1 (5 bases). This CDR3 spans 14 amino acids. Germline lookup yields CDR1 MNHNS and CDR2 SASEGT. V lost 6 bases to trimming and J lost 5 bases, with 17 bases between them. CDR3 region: CASSPDLGRDEQYF. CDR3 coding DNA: TGTGCCAGCAGCCCCGACCTGGGCAGGGACGAGCAGTACTTC.

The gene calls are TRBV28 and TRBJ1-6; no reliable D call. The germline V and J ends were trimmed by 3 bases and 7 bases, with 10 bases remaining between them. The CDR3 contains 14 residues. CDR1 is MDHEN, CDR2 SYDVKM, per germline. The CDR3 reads CASSLPRLNSPLHF. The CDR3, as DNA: TGTGCCAGCAGTTTGCCCAGGTTAAATTCACCCCTCCACTTT. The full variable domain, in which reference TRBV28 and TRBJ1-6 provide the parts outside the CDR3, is DVKVTQSSRYLVKRTGEKVFLECVQDMDHENMFWYRQDPGLGLRLIYFSYDVKMKEKGDIPEGYSVSREKKERFSLILESASTNQTSMYLCASSLPRLNSPLHFGNGTRLTVT.

The CDR3 bases are TGTGCCAGTAGTTTCCCCGGGACAGGGGGTTATACTGAAGCTTTCTTT. Translated, it gives CASSFPGTGGYTEAFF. The chain has TRBV19 and TRBJ1-1; TRBD1 aligns across 11 bases. V lost 5 bases to trimming and J lost 5 bases; unmatched junction nucleotides: 10. This CDR3 is built from 16 residues. Germline V gene data show CDR1 as LNHDA and CDR2 as SQIVND (reference sequence). Variable domain in full (rest from reference TRBV19 and TRBJ1-1): DGGITQSPKYLFRKEGQNVTLSCEQNLNHDAMYWYRQDPGQGLRLIYYSQIVNDFQKGDIAEGYSVSREKKESFPLTVTSAQKNPTAFYLCASSFPGTGGYTEAFFGQGTRLTVV.

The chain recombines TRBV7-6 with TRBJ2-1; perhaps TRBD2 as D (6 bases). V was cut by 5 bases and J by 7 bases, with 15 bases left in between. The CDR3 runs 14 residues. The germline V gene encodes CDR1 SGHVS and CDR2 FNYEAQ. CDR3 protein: CASSPPRGPNEQFF. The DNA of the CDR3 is TGTGCCAGCAGCCCCCCGCGGGGACCTAATGAGCAGTTCTTC.

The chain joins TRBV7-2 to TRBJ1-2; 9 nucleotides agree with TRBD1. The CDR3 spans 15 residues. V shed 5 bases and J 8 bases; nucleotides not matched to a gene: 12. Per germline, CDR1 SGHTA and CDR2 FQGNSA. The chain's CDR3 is CASSQTPQGAGGYTF. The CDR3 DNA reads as TGTGCCAGCAGCCAGACGCCACAGGGGGCAGGGGGCTACACCTTC.

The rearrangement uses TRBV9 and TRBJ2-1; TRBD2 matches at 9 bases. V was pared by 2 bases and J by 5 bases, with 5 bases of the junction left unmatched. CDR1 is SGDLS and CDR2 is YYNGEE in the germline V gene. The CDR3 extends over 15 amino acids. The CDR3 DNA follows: TGTGCCAGCAGCGTTGAAATAGCGGGGGACAATGAGCAGTTCTTC. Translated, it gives CASSVEIAGDNEQFF.

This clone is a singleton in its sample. The DNA for the CDR3 is TGTGCCAGCAGTAGACAGGGGGCGAGGAGCTACGAGCAGTACTTC. This codes for CASSRQGARSYEQYF. This chain uses TRBV6-5 with TRBJ2-7; 10 positions match TRBD1. With 5 bases clipped from V and 3 bases from J, the junction kept 7 bases outside the gene matches. The CDR3 length is 15 residues. CDR1 and CDR2 from the germline V gene are MNHEY and SVGAGI.

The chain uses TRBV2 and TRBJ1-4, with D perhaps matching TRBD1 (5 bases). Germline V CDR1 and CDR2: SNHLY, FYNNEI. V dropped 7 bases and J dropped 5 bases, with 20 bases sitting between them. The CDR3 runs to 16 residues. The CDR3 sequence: CASTEGWGRANEKLFF. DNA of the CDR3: TGTGCCAGCACCGAAGGGTGGGGCAGGGCGAATGAAAAACTGTTTTTT. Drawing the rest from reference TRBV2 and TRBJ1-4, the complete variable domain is EPEVTQTPSHQVTQMGQEVILRCVPISNHLYFYWYRQILGQKVEFLVSFYNNEISEKSEIFDDQFSVERPDGSNFTLKIRSTKLEDSAMYFCASTEGWGRANEKLFFGSGTQLSVL.

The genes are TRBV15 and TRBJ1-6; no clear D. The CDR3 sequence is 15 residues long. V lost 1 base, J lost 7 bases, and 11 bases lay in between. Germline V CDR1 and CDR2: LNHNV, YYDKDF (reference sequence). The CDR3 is CATSRAGLRNSPLHF. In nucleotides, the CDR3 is TGTGCCACCAGCAGAGCAGGACTGCGGAATTCACCCCTCCACTTT.

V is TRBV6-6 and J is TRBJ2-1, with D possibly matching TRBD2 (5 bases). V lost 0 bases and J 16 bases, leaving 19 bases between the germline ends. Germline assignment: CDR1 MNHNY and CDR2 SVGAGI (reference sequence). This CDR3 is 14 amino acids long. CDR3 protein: CASSYSEVGAFEFF. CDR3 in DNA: TGTGCCAGCAGTTACTCGGAGGTAGGAGCGTTTGAATTCTTC.

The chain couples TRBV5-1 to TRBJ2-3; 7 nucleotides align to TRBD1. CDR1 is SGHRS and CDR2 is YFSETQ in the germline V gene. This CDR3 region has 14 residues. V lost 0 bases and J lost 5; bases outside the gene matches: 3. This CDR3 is CASSLGTGGDTQYF. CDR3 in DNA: TGCGCCAGCAGCTTGGGGACAGGCGGAGATACGCAGTATTTT.